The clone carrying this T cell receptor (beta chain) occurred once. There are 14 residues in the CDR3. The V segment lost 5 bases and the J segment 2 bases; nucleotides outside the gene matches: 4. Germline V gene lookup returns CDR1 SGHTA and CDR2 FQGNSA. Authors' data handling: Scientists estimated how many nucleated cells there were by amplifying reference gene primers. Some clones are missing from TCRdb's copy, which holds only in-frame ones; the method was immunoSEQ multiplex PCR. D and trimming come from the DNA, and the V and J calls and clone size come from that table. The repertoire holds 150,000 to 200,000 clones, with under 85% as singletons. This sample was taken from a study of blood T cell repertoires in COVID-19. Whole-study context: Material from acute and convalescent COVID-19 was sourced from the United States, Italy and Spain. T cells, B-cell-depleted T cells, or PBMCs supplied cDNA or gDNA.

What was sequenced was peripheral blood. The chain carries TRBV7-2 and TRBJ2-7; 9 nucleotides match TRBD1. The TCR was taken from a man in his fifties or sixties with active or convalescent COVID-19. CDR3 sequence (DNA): TGTGCCAGCAGCCCCGGGACAGGGCCCTACGAGCAGTACTTC. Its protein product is CASSPGTGPYEQYF.